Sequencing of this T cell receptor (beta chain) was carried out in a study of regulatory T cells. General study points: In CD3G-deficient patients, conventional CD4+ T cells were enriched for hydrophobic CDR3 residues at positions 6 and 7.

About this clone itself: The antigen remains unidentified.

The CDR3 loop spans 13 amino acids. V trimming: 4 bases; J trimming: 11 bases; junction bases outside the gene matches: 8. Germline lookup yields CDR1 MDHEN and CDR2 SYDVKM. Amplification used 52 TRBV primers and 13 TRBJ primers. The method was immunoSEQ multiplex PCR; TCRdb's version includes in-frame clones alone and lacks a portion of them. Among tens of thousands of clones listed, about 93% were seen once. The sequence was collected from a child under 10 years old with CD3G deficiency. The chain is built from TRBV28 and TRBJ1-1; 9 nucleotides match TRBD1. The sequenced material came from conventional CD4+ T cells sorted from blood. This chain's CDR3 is CASSSYRGRMAFF. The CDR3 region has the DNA TGTGCCAGCAGTTCTTACAGGGGGCGGATGGCTTTCTTT.